This T cell receptor beta chain was recorded in a study of early T cells in non-severe SARS-CoV-2 infection. Each CDR3 protein is one row after TCRdb ran MiXCR on the 5' RACE reads. Here the sample spans about 84,000 distinct CDR3 sequences, roughly an eighth being singletons. The CDR3 loop spans 12 amino acids. The V gene's germline CDR1 is SGHDN and CDR2 FVKESK. V was trimmed by 4 bases and J by 4 bases, leaving 7 bases between them. Material for sequencing was whole blood. This rearrangement joins TRBV14 to TRBJ1-2, with D possibly matching TRBD1 (6 bases). The receptor comes from an adult who was a healthcare worker with PCR-confirmed SARS-CoV-2 infection or an uninfected control (not recorded which). The CDR3, as DNA: TGTGCCAGCAGCCGGACAGCCTATGGCTACACCTTC. Its translation: CASSRTAYGYTF.